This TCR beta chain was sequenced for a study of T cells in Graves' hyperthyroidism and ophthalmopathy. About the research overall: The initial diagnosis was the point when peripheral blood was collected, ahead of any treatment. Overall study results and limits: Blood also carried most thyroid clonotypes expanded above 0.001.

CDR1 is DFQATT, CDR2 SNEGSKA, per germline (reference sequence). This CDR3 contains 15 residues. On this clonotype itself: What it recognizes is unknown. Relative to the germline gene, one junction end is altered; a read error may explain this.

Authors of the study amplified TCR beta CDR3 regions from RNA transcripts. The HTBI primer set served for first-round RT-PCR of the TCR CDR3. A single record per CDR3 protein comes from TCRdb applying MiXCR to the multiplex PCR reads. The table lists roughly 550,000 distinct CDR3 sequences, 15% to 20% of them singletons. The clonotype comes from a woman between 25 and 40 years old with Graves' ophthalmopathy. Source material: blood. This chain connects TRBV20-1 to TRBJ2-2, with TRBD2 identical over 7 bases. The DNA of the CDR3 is TGCAGTGCGAGAGCGGGGATGAATCTCACCGGGGAGCTGTTTTTT. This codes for CSARAGMNLTGELFF.